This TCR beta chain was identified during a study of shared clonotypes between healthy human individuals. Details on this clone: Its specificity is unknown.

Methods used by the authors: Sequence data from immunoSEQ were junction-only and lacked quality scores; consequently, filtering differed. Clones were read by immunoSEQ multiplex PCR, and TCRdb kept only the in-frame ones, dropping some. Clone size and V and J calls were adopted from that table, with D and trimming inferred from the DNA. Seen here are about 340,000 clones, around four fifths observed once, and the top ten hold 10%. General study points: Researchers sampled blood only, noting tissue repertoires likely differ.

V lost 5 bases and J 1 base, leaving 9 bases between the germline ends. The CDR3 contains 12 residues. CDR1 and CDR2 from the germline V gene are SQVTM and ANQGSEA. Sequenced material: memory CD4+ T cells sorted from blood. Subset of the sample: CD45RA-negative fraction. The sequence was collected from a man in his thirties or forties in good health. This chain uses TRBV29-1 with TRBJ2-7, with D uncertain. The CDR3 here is CSVTDGSYEQYF. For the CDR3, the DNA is TGCAGCGTTACTGACGGGTCCTACGAGCAGTACTTC.